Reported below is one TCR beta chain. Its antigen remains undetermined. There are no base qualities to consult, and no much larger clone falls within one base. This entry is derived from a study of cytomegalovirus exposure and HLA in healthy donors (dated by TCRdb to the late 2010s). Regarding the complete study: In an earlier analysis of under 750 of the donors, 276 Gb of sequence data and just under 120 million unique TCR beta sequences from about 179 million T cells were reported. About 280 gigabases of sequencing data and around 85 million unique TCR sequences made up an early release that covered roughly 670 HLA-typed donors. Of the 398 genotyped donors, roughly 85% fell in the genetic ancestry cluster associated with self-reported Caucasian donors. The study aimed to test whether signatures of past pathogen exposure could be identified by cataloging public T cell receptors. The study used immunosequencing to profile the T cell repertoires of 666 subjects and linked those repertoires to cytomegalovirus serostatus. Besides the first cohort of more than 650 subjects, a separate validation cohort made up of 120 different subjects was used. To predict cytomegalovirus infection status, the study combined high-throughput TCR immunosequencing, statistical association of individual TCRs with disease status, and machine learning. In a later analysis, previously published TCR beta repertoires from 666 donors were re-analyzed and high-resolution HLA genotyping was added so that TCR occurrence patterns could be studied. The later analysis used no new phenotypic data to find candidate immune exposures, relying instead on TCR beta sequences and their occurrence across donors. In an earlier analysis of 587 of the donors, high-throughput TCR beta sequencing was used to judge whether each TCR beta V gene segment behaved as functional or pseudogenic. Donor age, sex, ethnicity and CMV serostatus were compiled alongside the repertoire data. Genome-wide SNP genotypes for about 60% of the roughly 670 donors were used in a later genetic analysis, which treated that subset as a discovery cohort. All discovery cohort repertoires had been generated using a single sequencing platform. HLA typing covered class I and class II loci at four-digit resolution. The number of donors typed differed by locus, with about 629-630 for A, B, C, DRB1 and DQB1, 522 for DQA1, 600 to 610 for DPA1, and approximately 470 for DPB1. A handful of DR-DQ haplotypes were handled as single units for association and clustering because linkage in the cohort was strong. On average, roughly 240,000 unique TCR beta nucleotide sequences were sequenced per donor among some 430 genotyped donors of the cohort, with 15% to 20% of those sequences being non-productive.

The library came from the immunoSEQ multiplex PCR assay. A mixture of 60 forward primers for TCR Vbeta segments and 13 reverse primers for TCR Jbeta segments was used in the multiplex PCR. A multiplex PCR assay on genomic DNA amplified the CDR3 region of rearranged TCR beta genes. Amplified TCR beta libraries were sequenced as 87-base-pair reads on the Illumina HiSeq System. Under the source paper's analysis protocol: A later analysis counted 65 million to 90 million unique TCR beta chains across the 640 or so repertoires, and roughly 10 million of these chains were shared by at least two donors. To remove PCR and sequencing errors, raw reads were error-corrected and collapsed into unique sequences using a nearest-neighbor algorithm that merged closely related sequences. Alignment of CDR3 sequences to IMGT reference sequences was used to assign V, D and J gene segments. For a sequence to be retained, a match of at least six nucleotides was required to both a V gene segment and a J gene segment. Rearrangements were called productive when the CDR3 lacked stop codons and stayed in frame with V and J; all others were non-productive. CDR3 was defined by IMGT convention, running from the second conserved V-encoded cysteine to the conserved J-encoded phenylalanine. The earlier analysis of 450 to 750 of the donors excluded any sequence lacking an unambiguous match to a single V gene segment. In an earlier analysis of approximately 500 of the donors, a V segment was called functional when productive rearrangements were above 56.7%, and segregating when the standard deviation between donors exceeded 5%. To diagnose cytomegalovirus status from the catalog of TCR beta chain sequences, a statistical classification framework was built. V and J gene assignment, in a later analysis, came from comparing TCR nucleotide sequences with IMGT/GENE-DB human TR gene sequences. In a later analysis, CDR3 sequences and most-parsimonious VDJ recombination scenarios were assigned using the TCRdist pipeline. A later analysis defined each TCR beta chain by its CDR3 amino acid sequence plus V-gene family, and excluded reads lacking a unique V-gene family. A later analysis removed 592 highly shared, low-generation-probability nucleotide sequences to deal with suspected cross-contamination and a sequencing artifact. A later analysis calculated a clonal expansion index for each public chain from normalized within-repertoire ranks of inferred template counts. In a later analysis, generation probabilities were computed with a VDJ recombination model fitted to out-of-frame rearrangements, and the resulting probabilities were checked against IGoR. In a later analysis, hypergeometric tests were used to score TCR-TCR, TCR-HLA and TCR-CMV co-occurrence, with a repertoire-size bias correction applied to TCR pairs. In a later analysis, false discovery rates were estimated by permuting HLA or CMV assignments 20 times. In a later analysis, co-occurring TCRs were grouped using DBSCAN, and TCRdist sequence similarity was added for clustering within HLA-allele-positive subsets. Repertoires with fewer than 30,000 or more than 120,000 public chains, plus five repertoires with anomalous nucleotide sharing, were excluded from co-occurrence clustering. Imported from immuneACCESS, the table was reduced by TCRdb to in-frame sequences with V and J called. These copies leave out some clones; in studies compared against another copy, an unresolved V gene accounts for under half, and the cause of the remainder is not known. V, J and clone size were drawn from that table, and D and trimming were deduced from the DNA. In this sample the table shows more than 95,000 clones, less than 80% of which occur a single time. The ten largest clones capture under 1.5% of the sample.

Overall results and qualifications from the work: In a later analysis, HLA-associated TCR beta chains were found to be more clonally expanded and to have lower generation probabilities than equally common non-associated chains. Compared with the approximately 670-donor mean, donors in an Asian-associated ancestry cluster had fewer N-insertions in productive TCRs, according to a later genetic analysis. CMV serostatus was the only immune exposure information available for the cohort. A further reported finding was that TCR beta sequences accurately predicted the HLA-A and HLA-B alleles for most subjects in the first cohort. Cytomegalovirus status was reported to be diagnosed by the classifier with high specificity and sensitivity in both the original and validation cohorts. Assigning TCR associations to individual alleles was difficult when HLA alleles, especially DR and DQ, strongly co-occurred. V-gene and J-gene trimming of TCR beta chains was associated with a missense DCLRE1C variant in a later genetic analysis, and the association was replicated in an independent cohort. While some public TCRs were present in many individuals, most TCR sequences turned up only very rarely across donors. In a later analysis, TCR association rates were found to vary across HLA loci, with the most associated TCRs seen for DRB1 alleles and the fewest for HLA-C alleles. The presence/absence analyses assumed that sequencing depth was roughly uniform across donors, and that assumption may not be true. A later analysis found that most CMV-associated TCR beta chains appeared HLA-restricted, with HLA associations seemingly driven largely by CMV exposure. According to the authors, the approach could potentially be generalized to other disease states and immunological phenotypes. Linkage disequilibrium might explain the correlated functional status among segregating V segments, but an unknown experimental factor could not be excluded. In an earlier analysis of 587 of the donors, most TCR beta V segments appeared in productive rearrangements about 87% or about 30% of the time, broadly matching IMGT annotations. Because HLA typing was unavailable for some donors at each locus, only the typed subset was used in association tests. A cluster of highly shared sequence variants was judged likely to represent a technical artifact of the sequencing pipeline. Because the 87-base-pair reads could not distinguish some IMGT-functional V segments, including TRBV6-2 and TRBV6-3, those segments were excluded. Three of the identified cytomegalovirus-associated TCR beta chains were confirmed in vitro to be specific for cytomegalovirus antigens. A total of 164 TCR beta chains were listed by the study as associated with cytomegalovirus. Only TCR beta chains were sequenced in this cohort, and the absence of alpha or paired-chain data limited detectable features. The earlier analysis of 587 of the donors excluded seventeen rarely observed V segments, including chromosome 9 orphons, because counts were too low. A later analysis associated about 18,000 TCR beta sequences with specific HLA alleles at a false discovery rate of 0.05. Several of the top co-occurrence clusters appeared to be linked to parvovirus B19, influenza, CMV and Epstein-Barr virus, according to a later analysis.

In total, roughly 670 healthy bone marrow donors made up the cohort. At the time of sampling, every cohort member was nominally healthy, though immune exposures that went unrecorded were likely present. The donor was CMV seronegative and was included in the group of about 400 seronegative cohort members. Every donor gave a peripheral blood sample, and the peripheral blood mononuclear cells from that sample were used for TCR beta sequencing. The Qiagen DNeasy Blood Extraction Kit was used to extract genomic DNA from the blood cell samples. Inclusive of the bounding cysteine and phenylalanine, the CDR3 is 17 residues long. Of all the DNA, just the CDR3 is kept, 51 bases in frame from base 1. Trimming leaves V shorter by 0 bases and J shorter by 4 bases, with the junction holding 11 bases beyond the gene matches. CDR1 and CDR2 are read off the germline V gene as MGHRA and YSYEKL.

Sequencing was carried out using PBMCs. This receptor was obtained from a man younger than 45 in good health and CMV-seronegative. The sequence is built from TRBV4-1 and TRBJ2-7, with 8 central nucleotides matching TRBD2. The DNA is TGCGCCAGCAGCCAAGATTCCTCGCGGGGGGCGGCGTACGAGCAGTACTTC. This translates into CASSQDSSRGAAYEQYF.